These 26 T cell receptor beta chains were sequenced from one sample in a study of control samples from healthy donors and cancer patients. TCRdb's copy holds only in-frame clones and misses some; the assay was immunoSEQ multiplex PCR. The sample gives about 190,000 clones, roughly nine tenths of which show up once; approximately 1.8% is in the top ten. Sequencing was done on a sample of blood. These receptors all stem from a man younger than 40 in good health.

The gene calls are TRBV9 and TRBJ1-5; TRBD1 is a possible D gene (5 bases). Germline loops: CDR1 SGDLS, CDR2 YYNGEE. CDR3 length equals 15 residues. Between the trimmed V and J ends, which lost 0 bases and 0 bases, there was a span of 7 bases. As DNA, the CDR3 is TGTGCCAGCAGCGTAGAAGGGGATAGCAATCAGCCCCAGCATTTT. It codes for CASSVEGDSNQPQHF.

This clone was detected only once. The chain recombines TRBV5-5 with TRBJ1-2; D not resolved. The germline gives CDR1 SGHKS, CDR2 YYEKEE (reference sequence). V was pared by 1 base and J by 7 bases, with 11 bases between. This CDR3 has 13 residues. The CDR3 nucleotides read TGTGCCAGCAGCTTGTATCGCGGATCTGGCTACACCTTC. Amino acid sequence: CASSLYRGSGYTF.

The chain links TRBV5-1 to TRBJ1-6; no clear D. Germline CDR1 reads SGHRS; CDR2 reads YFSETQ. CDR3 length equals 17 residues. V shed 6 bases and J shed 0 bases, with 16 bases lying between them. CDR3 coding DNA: TGCGCCAGCACCCCCGAAGGGCCGAACTCCTATAATTCACCCCTCCACTTT. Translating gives CASTPEGPNSYNSPLHF.

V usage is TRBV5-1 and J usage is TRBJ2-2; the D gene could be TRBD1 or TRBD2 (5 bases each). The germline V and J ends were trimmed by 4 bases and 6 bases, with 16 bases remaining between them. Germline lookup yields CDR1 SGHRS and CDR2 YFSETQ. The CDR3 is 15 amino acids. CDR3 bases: TGCGCCAGCAGCACGGGACCGCCAGGCGCCGGGGAGCTGTTTTTT. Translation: CASSTGPPGAGELFF.

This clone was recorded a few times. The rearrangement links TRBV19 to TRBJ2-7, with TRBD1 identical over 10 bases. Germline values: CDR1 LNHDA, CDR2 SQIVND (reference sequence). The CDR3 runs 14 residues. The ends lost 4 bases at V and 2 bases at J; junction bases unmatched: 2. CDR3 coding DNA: TGTGCCAGTAGTACCGGGACAGGGGCCTACGAGCAGTACTTC. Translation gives CASSTGTGAYEQYF.

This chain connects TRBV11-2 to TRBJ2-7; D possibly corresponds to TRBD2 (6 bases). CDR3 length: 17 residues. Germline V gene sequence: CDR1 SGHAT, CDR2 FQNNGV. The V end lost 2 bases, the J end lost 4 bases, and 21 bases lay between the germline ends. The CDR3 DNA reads TGTGCCAGCAGCTTATTAGGTAGGGTGGCGGGGTCGTACGAGCAGTACTTC. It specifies CASSLLGRVAGSYEQYF.

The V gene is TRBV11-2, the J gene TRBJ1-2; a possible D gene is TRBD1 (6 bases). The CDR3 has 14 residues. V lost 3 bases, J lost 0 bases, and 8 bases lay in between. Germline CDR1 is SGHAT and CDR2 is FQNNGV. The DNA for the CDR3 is TGTGCCAGCAGCTTGGGGGGCTCTAACTATGGCTACACCTTC. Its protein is CASSLGGSNYGYTF.

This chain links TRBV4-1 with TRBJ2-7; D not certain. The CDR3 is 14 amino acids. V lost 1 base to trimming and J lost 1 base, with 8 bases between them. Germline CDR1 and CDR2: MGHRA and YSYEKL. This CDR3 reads CASSQGVRSYEQYF. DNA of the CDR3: TGCGCCAGCAGCCAAGGGGTCCGGTCCTACGAGCAGTACTTC.

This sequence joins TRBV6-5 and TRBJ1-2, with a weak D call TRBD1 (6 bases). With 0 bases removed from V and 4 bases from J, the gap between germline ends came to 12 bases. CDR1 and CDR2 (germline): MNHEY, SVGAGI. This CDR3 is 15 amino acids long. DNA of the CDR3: TGTGCCAGCAGTTACTCTCACGGGGGCCTCTATGGCTACACCTTC. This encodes CASSYSHGGLYGYTF.

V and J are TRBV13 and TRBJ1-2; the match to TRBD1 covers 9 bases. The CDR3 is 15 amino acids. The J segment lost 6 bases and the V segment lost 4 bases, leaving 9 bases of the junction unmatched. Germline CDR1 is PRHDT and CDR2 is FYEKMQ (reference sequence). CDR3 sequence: CASSSGTGIGDGYTF. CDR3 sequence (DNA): TGTGCCAGCAGCTCTGGGACAGGGATTGGGGATGGCTACACCTTC. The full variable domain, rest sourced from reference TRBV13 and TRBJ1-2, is AAGVIQSPRHLIKEKRETATLKCYPIPRHDTVYWYQQGPGQDPQFLISFYEKMQSDKGSIPDRFSAQQFSDYHSELNMSSLELGDSALYFCASSSGTGIGDGYTFGSGTRLTVV.

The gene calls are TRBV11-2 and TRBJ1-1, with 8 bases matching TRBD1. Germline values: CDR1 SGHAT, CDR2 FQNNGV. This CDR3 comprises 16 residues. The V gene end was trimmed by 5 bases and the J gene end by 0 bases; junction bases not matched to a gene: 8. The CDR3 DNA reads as TGTGCCAGCAGCCCCGGACAGGGTACAATGAACACTGAAGCTTTCTTT. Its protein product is CASSPGQGTMNTEAFF.

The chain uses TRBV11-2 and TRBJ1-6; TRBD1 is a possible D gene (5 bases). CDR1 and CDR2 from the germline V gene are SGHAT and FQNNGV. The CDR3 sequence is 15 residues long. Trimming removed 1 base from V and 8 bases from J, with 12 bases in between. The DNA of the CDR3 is TGTGCCAGCAGCTTAGTCTCCCAGGGCGATTCACCCCTCCACTTT. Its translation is CASSLVSQGDSPLHF.

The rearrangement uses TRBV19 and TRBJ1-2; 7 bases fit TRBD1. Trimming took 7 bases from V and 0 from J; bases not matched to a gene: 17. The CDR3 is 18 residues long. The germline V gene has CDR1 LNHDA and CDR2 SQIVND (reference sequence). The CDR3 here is CASTTLGDRGYPNYGYTF. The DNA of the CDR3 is TGTGCCAGTACCACTTTGGGGGACAGAGGTTATCCTAACTATGGCTACACCTTC.

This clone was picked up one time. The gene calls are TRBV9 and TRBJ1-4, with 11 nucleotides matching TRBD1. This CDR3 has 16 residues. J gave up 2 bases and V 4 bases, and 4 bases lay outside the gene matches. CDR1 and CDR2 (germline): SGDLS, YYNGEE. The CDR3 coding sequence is TGTGCCAGCAGCCCGCGGACAGGGGGCACTAATGAAAAACTGTTTTTT. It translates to CASSPRTGGTNEKLFF.

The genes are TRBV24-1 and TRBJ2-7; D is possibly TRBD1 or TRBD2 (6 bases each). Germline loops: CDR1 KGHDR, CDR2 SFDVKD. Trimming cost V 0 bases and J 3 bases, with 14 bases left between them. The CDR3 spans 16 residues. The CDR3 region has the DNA TGTGCCACCAGTGATTTGCTGGAGGGACACTACTACGAGCAGTACTTC. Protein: CATSDLLEGHYYEQYF.

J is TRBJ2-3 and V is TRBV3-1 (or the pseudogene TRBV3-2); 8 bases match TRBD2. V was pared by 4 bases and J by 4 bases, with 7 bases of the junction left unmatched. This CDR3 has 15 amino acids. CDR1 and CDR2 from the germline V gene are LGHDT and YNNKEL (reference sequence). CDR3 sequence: CASSPFRGGADTQYF. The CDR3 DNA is TGTGCCAGCAGCCCTTTTCGGGGGGGGGCAGATACGCAGTATTTT.

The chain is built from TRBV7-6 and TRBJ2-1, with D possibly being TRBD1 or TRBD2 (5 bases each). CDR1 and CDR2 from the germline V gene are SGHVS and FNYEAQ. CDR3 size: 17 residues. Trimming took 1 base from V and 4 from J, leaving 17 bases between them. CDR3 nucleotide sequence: TGTGCCAGCAGCTTAGGGCTAAAATCGGGACCATACAATGAGCAGTTCTTC. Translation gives CASSLGLKSGPYNEQFF.

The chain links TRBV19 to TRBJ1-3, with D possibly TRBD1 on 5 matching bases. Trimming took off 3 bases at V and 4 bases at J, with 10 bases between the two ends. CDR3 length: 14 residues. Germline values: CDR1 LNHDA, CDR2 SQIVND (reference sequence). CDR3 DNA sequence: TGTGCCAGTAGTATGGGGCGACAGGGAAACACCATATATTTT. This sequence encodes CASSMGRQGNTIYF.

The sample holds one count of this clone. As DNA, the CDR3 is TGCGCCAGCTCTGATTCAGGGGTCTCGAGCACTGAAGCTTTCTTT. Translation: CASSDSGVSSTEAFF. This chain links TRBV4-1 with TRBJ1-1; the D gene is possibly TRBD1 (6 bases). The V gene lost 8 bases and the J gene lost 4 bases, with 20 bases spanning the gap. The CDR3 spans 15 residues. Germline-derived CDR1 and CDR2 are MGHRA and YSYEKL.

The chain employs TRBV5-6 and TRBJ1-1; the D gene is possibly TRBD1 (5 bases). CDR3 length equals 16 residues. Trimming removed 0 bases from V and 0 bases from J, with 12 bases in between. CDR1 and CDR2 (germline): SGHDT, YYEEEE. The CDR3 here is CASSLGGPLMNTEAFF. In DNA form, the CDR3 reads TGTGCCAGCAGCTTGGGGGGACCACTCATGAACACTGAAGCTTTCTTT.

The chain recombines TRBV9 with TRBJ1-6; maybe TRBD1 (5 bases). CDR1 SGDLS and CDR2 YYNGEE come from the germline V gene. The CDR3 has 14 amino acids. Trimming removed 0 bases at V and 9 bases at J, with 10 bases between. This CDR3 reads CASSVAWGTSPLHF. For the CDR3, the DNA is TGTGCCAGCAGCGTAGCCTGGGGCACTTCACCCCTCCACTTT.

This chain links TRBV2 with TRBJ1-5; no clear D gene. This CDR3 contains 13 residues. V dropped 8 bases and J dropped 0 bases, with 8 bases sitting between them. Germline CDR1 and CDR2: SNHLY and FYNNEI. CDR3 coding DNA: TGTGCCAGCGGGGATGATAGCAATCAGCCCCAGCATTTT. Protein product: CASGDDSNQPQHF.

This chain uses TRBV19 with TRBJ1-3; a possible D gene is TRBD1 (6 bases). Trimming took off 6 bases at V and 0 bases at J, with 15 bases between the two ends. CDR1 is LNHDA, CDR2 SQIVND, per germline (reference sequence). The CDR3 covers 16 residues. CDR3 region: CASSRGGISSGNTIYF. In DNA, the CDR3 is TGTGCCAGTAGCCGAGGGGGAATAAGCTCTGGAAACACCATATATTTT. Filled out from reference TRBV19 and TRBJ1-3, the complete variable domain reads DGGITQSPKYLFRKEGQNVTLSCEQNLNHDAMYWYRQDPGQGLRLIYYSQIVNDFQKGDIAEGYSVSREKKESFPLTVTSAQKNPTAFYLCASSRGGISSGNTIYFGEGSWLTVV.

CDR3 amino acids: CASRGTGAYYGYTF. The CDR3 nucleotides are TGTGCCAGCCGGGGGACAGGGGCTTACTATGGCTACACCTTC. J is TRBJ1-2 and V is TRBV25-1; 10 bases agree with TRBD1. The CDR3 covers 14 residues. The germline V gene has CDR1 MGHDK and CDR2 SYGVNS. The V gene end was trimmed by 8 bases and the J gene end by 3 bases; junction bases not matched to a gene: 6.

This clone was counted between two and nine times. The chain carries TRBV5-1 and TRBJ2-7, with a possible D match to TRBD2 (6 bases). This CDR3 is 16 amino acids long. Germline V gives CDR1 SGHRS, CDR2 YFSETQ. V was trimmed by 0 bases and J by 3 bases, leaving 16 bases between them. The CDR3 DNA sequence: TGCGCCAGCAGCTTGGGACCGGGACTTTCGAACTACGAGCAGTACTTC. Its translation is CASSLGPGLSNYEQYF.

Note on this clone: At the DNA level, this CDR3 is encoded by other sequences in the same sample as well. CDR3 loop: CASSLGGNTEAFF. CDR3 nucleotide sequence: TGTGCCAGCAGTTTAGGGGGAAACACTGAAGCTTTCTTT. The V call is TRBV12-3 or TRBV12-4, the J call TRBJ1-1, with D unclear. V lost 1 base and J 2 bases, leaving 5 bases between the germline ends. CDR3 length: 13 amino acids.